This paragraph reports one T cell receptor (beta chain). Its target is unknown. These data belong to a study of graft-versus-host responses after intestinal transplantation. Overall study: In this cohort, recipients had multivisceral, liver-intestinal, or isolated intestinal transplants. The whole recipient group had anti-thymocyte globulin induction followed by tacrolimus and steroids for two to four years.

Findings of the study overall: With peak circulating GvH clone levels came an association with early post-transplant HvG declines.

Between the trimmed V and J ends, which lost 4 bases and 3 bases, there was a span of 20 bases. Germline V CDR1 and CDR2: SGHTS, YDEGEE. This CDR3 has 16 residues. Sequencing was performed with immunoSEQ multiplex PCR; in TCRdb, only in-frame clones are kept and a portion is missing. The repertoire consists of 10,000 to 15,000 clones, with 93% occurring once and the leading ten covering 20% to 25%. The rearrangement uses TRBV5-8 and TRBJ2-7; D gene unclear. The sequences come from PBMCs, collected 109 days after intestinal transplant. The TCR originated in a human patient who received an intestinal transplant, so some T cells may come from the graft donor. For the CDR3, the DNA is TGTGCCAGCAGCCACCGTGGTGAGCAGATGGGCTACGAGCAGTACTTC. This sequence encodes CASSHRGEQMGYEQYF.